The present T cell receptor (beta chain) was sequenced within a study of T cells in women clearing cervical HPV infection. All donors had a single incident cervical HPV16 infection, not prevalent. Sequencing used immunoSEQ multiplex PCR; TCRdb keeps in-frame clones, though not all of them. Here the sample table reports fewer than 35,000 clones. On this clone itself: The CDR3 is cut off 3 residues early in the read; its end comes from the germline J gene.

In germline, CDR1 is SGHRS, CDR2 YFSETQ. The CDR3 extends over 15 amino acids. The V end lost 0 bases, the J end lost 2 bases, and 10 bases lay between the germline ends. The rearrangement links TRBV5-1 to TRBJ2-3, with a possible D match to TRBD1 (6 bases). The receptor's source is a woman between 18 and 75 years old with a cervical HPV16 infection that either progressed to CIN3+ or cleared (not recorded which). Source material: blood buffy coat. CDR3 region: CASSLGQVDTDTQYF. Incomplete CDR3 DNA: TGCGCCAGCAGCTTGGGACAGGTGGACACAGATACG.